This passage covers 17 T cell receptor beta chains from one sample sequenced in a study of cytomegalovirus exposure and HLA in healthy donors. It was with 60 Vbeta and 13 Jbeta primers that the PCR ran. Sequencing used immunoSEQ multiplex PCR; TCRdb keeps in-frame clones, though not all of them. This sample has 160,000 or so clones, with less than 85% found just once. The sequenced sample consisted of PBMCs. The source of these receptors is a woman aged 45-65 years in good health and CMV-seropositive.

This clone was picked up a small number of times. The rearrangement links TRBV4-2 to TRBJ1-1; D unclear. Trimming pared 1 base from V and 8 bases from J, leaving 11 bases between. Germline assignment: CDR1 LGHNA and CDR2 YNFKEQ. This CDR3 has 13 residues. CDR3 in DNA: TGTGCCAGCAGCCAAGTACTAGAAGTGGAAGCTTTCTTT. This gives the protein CASSQVLEVEAFF.

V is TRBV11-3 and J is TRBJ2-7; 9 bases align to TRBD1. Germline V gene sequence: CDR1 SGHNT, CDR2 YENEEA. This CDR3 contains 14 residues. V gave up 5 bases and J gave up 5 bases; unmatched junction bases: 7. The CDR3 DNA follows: TGTGCCAGCAGCCGTACAGGGGGCGGCGACGAGCAGTACTTC. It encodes CASSRTGGGDEQYF.

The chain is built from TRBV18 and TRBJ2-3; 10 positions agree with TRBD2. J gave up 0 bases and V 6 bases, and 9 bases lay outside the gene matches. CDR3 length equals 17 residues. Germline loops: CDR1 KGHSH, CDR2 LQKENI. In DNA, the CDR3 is TGTGCCAGCTCTCTTAGAAGCGGGGGGGCTAGCACAGATACGCAGTATTTT. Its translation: CASSLRSGGASTDTQYF.

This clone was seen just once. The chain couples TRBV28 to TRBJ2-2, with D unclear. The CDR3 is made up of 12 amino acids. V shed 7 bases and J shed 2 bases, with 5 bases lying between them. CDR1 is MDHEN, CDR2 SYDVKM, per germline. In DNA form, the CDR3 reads TGTGCCAGCAACAGCAACACCGGGGAGCTGTTTTTT. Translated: CASNSNTGELFF.

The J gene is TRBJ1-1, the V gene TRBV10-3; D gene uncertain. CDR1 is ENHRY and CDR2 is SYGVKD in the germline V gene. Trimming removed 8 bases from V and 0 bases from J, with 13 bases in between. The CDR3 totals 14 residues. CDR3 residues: CAISREAMNTEAFF. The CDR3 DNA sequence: TGTGCCATCTCTAGAGAGGCTATGAACACTGAAGCTTTCTTT.

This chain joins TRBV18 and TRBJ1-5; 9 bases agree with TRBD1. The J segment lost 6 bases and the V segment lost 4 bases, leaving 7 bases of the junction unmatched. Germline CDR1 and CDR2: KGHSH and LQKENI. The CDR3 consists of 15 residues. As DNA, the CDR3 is TGTGCCAGCTCACACTCCGACAGGGGGAGTCAGCCCCAGCATTTT. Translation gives CASSHSDRGSQPQHF.

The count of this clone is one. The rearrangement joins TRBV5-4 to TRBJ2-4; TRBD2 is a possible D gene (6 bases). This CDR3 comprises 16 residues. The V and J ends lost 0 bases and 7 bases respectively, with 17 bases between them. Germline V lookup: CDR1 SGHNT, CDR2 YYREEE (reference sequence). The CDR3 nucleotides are TGTGCCAGCAGCTTGGGGGGCCGGGACTCGGATAACATTCAGTACTTC. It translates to CASSLGGRDSDNIQYF.

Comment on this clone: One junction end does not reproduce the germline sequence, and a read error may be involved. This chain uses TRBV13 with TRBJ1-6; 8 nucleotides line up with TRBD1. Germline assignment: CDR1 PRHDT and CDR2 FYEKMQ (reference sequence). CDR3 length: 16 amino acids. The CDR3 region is CASTLGQGRGHSPLHF. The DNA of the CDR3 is TGTGCCAGCACCTTAGGGCAGGGCAGGGGGCATTCACCCCTCCACTTT.

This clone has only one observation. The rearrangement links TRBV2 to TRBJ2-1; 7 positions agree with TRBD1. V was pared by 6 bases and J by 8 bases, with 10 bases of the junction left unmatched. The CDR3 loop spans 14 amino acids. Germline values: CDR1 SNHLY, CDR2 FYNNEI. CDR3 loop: CASSVTGVVDEQFF. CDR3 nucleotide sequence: TGTGCCAGCAGCGTTACAGGGGTTGTCGATGAGCAGTTCTTC.

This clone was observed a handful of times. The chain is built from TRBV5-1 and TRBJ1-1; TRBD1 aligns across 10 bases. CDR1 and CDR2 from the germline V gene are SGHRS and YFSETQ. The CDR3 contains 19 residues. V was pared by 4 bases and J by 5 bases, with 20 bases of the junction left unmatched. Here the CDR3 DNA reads TGCGCCAGCAGCCCATTGGGGACCGGGACAGGGGAGATCGGGACTGAAGCTTTCTTT. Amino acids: CASSPLGTGTGEIGTEAFF.

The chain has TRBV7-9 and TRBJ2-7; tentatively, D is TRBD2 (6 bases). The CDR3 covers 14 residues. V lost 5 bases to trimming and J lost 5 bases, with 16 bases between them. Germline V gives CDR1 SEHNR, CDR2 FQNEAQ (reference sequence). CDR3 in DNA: TGTGCCAGCAGCCCTTGGGACTCGAAGGACGAGCAGTACTTC. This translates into CASSPWDSKDEQYF.

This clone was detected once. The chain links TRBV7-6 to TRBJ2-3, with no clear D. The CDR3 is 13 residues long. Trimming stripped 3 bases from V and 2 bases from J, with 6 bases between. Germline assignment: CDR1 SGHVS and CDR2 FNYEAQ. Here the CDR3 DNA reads TGTGCCAGCAGCTTGCTACTCACAGATACGCAGTATTTT. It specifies CASSLLLTDTQYF. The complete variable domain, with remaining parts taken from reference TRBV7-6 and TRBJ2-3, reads GAGVSQSPRYKVTKRGQDVALRCDPISGHVSLYWYRQALGQGPEFLTYFNYEAQQDKSGLPNDRFSAERPEGSISTLTIQRTEQRDSAMYRCASSLLLTDTQYFGPGTRLTVL.

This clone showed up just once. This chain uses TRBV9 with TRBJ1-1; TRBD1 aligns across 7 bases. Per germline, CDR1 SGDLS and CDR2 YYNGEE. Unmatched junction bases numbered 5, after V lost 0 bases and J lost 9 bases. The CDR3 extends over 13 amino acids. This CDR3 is CASSVEQGKQAFF. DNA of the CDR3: TGTGCCAGCAGCGTAGAACAGGGGAAGCAAGCTTTCTTT. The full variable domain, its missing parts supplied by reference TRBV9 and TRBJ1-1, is DSGVTQTPKHLITATGQRVTLRCSPRSGDLSVYWYQQSLDQGLQFLIQYYNGEERAKGNILERFSAQQFPDLHSELNLSSLELGDSALYFCASSVEQGKQAFFGQGTRLTVV.

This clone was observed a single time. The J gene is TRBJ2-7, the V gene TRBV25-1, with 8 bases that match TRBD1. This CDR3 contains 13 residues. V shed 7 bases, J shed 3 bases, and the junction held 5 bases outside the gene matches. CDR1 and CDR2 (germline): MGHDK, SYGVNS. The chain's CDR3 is CASTRQGYYEQYF. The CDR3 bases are TGTGCCAGCACGAGACAGGGGTACTACGAGCAGTACTTC.

Here the CDR3 DNA reads TGTGCCAGCAGCGATGGACTTCTAAGCACAGATACGCAGTATTTT. This codes for CASSDGLLSTDTQYF. The chain employs TRBV9 and TRBJ2-3; TRBD2 might be the D (5 bases). Deletions cut 3 bases from V and 0 bases from J, with 11 bases between. The CDR3 loop spans 15 amino acids. Germline V gene data show CDR1 as SGDLS and CDR2 as YYNGEE.

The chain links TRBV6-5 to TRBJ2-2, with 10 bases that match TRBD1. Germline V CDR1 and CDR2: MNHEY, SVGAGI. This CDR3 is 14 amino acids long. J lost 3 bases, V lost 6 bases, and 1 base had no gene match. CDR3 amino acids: CASRGTGDTGELFF. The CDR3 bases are TGTGCCAGCAGGGGGACAGGGGACACCGGGGAGCTGTTTTTT.

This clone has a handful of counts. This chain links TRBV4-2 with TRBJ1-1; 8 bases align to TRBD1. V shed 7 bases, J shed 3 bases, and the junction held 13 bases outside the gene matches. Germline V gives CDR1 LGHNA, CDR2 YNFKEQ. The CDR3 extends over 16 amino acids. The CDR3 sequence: CASTPKVGTGDTEAFF. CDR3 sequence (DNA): TGTGCCAGCACCCCCAAGGTAGGGACAGGCGACACTGAAGCTTTCTTT.